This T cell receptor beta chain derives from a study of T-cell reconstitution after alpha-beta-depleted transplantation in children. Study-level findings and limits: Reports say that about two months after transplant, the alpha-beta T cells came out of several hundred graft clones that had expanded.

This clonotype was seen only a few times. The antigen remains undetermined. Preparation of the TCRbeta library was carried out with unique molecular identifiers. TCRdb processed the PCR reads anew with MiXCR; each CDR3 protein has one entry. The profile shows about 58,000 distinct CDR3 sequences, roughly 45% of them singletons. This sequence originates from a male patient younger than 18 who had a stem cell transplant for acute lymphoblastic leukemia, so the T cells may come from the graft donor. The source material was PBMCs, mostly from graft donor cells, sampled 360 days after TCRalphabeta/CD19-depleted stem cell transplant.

CDR3 bases: TGTGCCAGCAGCCAGGCCTCCTACGAGCAGTACTTC. This encodes CASSQASYEQYF. The J gene is TRBJ2-7, the V gene TRBV7-2; the D is unclear. The CDR3 loop spans 12 amino acids. Germline V gene sequence: CDR1 SGHTA, CDR2 FQGNSA. V lost 5 bases, J lost 0 bases, and 5 bases lay in between.